The 23 T cell receptor beta chains in this list originate from one sample, sequenced in a study of T-cell memory formation after mild COVID-19. TCRdb re-derived calls from the 5' RACE reads in MiXCR, one entry per CDR3 protein. The sample contains approximately 490,000 distinct CDR3 sequences, around 20% of which appear only once. Sequencing input: PBMCs or a T cell subset sorted from them (not recorded which). All receptors derive from an adult woman who had mild COVID-19 (a few samples of this study predate the infection). Cell type and time point are not known.

This sequence joins TRBV12-3 or TRBV12-4 and TRBJ2-1, with 15 bases lining up with TRBD2. V lost 6 bases and J lost 5; bases outside the gene matches: 11. The CDR3 totals 18 residues. CDR3 nucleotide sequence: TGTGCCAGCAGGACCGGGACTAGCGGGAGGCCTCTGAACAATGAGCAGTTCTTC. It specifies CASRTGTSGRPLNNEQFF.

The chain uses TRBV20-1 and TRBJ2-1, with 14 positions matching TRBD2. The CDR3 totals 16 residues. V was clipped by 5 bases and J by 7 bases; unmatched bases: 10. Germline assignment: CDR1 DFQATT and CDR2 SNEGSKA (reference sequence). The CDR3 bases are TGCAGTGCTCTGACTAGCGGGAGGGGTGGGCGGAATGAGCAGTTCTTC. It is translated as CSALTSGRGGRNEQFF.

This clonotype has only a few counts. The V gene is TRBV29-1, the J gene TRBJ2-7, with D tentatively TRBD1 (5 bases). This CDR3 is built from 12 residues. The germline V and J ends were trimmed by 7 bases and 1 base, with 11 bases remaining between them. Germline-derived CDR1 and CDR2 are SQVTM and ANQGSEA. The CDR3: CSAATVSYEQYF. The CDR3 nucleotides are TGCAGCGCCGCGACAGTTTCCTACGAGCAGTACTTC.

The table lists this clonotype with a few counts. The chain combines TRBV7-2 with TRBJ2-7; TRBD1 agrees at 10 bases. This CDR3 spans 16 amino acids. Germline loops: CDR1 SGHTA, CDR2 FQGNSA. After removal of 5 bases from V and 5 bases from J, the junction contained 12 bases not matched to a gene. The CDR3 here is CASSDEPGQGFDEQYF. In DNA, the CDR3 is TGTGCCAGCAGCGATGAGCCGGGACAGGGGTTCGACGAGCAGTACTTC.

There are a few counts of this clonotype. V is TRBV7-2 and J is TRBJ1-2, with TRBD1 as a possible D gene (5 bases). V was pared by 2 bases and J by 4 bases, with 14 bases between. The CDR3 contains 15 residues. Germline V gene data show CDR1 as SGHTA and CDR2 as FQGNSA. CDR3 DNA: TGTGCCAGCAGCTTAACGGGGCTCCCTCTCTATGGCTACACCTTC. Translated: CASSLTGLPLYGYTF.

The chain links TRBV7-2 to TRBJ1-1; D unclear. The CDR3 runs to 15 residues. Germline V CDR1 and CDR2: SGHTA, FQGNSA. V was clipped by 2 bases and J by 0 bases, with 10 bases between them. This chain's CDR3 is CASSLSLTLNTEAFF. The CDR3 coding sequence is TGTGCCAGCAGCTTATCCTTGACACTGAACACTGAAGCTTTCTTT.

This clonotype came up a few times. This sequence joins TRBV12-3 or TRBV12-4 and TRBJ2-1; the D gene is possibly TRBD2 (6 bases). The CDR3 sequence is 16 residues long. V was trimmed by 6 bases and J by 0 bases, leaving 15 bases between them. CDR3 sequence (DNA): TGTGCCAGCAGACCTCTTAGCGGAAGCTCCTACAATGAGCAGTTCTTC. Its protein product is CASRPLSGSSYNEQFF.

The V and J genes are TRBV7-9 and TRBJ1-2; TRBD1 might be the D (5 bases). V was shortened by 2 bases and J by 1 base, with 11 bases between the two germline ends. CDR3 length equals 15 residues. Germline values: CDR1 SEHNR, CDR2 FQNEAQ (reference sequence). CDR3 region: CASSLSRQNNYGYTF. The CDR3 DNA reads as TGTGCCAGCAGCTTATCCCGACAGAATAACTATGGCTACACCTTC. The whole variable domain, filled in from reference TRBV7-9 and TRBJ1-2, reads DTGVSQNPRHKITKRGQNVTFRCDPISEHNRLYWYRQTLGQGPEFLTYFQNEAQLEKSRLLSDRFSAERPKGSFSTLEIQRTEQGDSAMYLCASSLSRQNNYGYTFGSGTRLTVV.

This chain links TRBV12-3 or TRBV12-4 with TRBJ2-7, with a tentative D call TRBD2 (6 bases). Deletions cut 0 bases from V and 2 bases from J, with 14 bases between. CDR3 size: 16 residues. In DNA, the CDR3 is TGTGCCAGCAGTTTAGCGCTCGGGGGATCACCCTACGAGCAGTACTTC. Its translation: CASSLALGGSPYEQYF.

V usage is TRBV7-9 and J usage is TRBJ1-5; tentatively, D is TRBD1 (5 bases). Germline V gives CDR1 SEHNR, CDR2 FQNEAQ (reference sequence). The V and J ends lost 4 bases and 2 bases respectively, with 9 bases between them. This CDR3 spans 14 amino acids. The CDR3 protein is CASSWGGGNQPQHF. The DNA for the CDR3 is TGTGCCAGCAGCTGGGGGGGGGGCAATCAGCCCCAGCATTTT.

This clonotype was recorded a few times. The V gene is TRBV24-1, the J gene TRBJ1-1, with no clear D. V lost 5 bases to trimming and J lost 8 bases, with 14 bases between them. Germline V gene data show CDR1 as KGHDR and CDR2 as SFDVKD. This CDR3 spans 13 amino acids. The CDR3 here is CATSAVGEMEAFF. CDR3 nucleotide sequence: TGTGCCACCAGTGCCGTGGGTGAAATGGAAGCTTTCTTT.

The rearrangement links TRBV21-1 to TRBJ1-1; the tabulated D call, TRBD1, remains unverified against the DNA. TRBV21-1 is recorded as a pseudogene. There are 13 residues in the CDR3. The CDR3 DNA reads as TGTGCCAGCAGCAAAAGGGGGAACACTGAAGCTTTCTTT. Amino acid sequence: CASSKRGNTEAFF.

This sequence joins TRBV5-5 and TRBJ2-5; a weak D match, TRBD2 (6 bases). Germline assignment: CDR1 SGHKS and CDR2 YYEKEE (reference sequence). CDR3 length equals 15 residues. Trimming took 3 bases from V and 5 from J, leaving 17 bases between them. CDR3 sequence reads: CASSWRGGKGETQYF. The CDR3 DNA reads TGTGCCAGCAGCTGGAGAGGAGGGAAAGGCGAGACCCAGTACTTC. The variable domain in full, with the rest retrieved from reference TRBV5-5 and TRBJ2-5, is DAGVTQSPTHLIKTRGQQVTLRCSPISGHKSVSWYQQVLGQGPQFIFQYYEKEERGRGNFPDRFSARQFPNYSSELNVNALLLGDSALYLCASSWRGGKGETQYFGPGTRLLVL.

This clonotype was counted only a few times. This chain uses TRBV5-1 with TRBJ2-7; no reliable D call. The CDR3 loop spans 14 amino acids. Germline V gives CDR1 SGHRS, CDR2 YFSETQ. V lost 4 bases, J lost 2 bases, and 13 bases lay in between. The CDR3 is CASSPRVGTYEQYF. Written as DNA, the CDR3 is TGCGCCAGCAGCCCCCGGGTAGGGACCTACGAGCAGTACTTC.

This clonotype appeared a few times. The chain has TRBV4-1 and TRBJ1-4, with D uncertain. CDR3 length equals 16 residues. The germline V and J ends were trimmed by 0 bases and 8 bases, with 16 bases remaining between them. Per the germline V gene, CDR1 is MGHRA and CDR2 is YSYEKL. The CDR3 DNA sequence: TGCGCCAGCAGCCAAGAGGAACCCTATCCAAGAGAAAAACTGTTTTTT. Translating it yields CASSQEEPYPREKLFF.

This sequence joins TRBV15 and TRBJ2-7; perhaps TRBD1 as D (6 bases). Trimming removed 5 bases from V and 0 bases from J, with 17 bases in between. This CDR3 region has 16 residues. Looked up from germline, CDR1 is LNHNV and CDR2 is YYDKDF (reference sequence). The CDR3 protein is CATSGRTASYSYEQYF. The CDR3 DNA is TGTGCCACCAGCGGTAGGACAGCAAGCTACTCCTACGAGCAGTACTTC.

This clonotype was found a few times. The V and J genes are TRBV4-1 and TRBJ2-5; possible D gene TRBD2, 5 bases. Germline values: CDR1 MGHRA, CDR2 YSYEKL. Trimming shortened V by 1 base and J by 4 bases, and 10 bases separated the two germline ends. The CDR3 loop spans 14 amino acids. In nucleotides, the CDR3 is TGCGCCAGCAGCCAAGCGGGCCGGGGAGAGACCCAGTACTTC. Protein: CASSQAGRGETQYF.

The chain has TRBV12-3 or TRBV12-4 and TRBJ1-5; D gene unclear. The V gene lost 0 bases and the J gene lost 7 bases, with 4 bases spanning the gap. The CDR3 sequence is 12 residues long. The CDR3 sequence is CASSLATQPQHF. In DNA form, the CDR3 reads TGTGCCAGCAGTTTAGCCACGCAGCCCCAGCATTTT.

CDR3 region: CASSSPIGTGGYDGYTF. The CDR3, as DNA: TGTGCCAGCAGCTCCCCGATCGGGACAGGGGGTTATGATGGCTACACCTTC. The rearrangement joins TRBV7-9 to TRBJ1-2; TRBD1 matches 11 bases. CDR1 and CDR2 (germline): SEHNR, FQNEAQ (reference sequence). V gave up 4 bases and J gave up 6 bases; unmatched junction bases: 13. The CDR3 is 17 residues long.

This clonotype was seen only a few times. This sequence joins TRBV27 and TRBJ1-1; D gene uncertain. V was clipped by 8 bases and J by 5 bases, with 15 bases between them. The CDR3 is made up of 13 amino acids. Per germline, CDR1 MNHEY and CDR2 SMNVEV (reference sequence). Here the CDR3 reads CASGFAPATEAFF. The DNA of the CDR3 is TGTGCCAGCGGATTCGCCCCGGCGACTGAAGCTTTCTTT.

As regards this clonotype: A much bigger clone sits one base away, suggesting this may be a read error. This chain links TRBV6-6 with TRBJ1-3; 12 bases align to TRBD1. The CDR3 sequence is 17 residues long. Per the germline V gene, CDR1 is MNHNY and CDR2 is SVGAGI (reference sequence). DNA of the CDR3: TGTGCCAGCAGTTACTCGGGACAGGGGGCAGTTGGACACACCATATATTTT. This gives the protein CASSYSGQGAVGHTIYF.

J is TRBJ2-5 and V is TRBV18, with no clear D. This CDR3 spans 14 amino acids. The germline gives CDR1 KGHSH, CDR2 LQKENI. The V and J ends lost 0 bases and 1 base respectively, with 6 bases between them. The CDR3 region is CASSPPITQETQYF. Written as DNA, the CDR3 is TGTGCCAGCTCACCACCGATTACCCAAGAGACCCAGTACTTC. Based on the CDR3 plus reference TRBV18 and TRBJ2-5, the full variable domain is NAGVMQNPRHLVRRRGQEARLRCSPMKGHSHVYWYRQLPEEGLKFMVYLQKENIIDESGMPKERFSAEFPKEGPSILRIQQVVRGDSAAYFCASSPPITQETQYFGPGTRLLVL.

This clonotype has more than one count but fewer than ten. The chain joins TRBV5-6 to TRBJ2-1; D may correspond to TRBD1 or TRBD2 (5 bases each). Between the trimmed V and J ends, which lost 4 bases and 1 base, there was a span of 21 bases. Germline assignment: CDR1 SGHDT and CDR2 YYEEEE. The CDR3 runs 18 residues. The CDR3 sequence is CASSLETGTSWSYNEQFF. The CDR3 region has the DNA TGTGCCAGCAGCCTAGAAACCGGGACCTCCTGGTCCTACAATGAGCAGTTCTTC.